This section outlines one T cell receptor beta chain sequence together with its context. Its antigen remains unidentified. The sample has other DNA sequences that encode this CDR3 too. TCRdb keeps only in-frame clones here, not all; method: immunoSEQ multiplex PCR. Seen here are about 150,000 clones, approximately 84% observed once, and the top ten hold 25% to 30%. This entry is derived from a study of cytomegalovirus exposure and HLA in healthy donors. Overall study context: The 130 or so validation repertoires and the approximately 700 first-cohort repertoires shared a platform, a later analysis reported.

Findings of the study overall: Clusters of TCRs from the first cohort tended to co-occur in the 120 validation repertoires (as a later analysis found). Reported performance of the classifier showed diagnosis of cytomegalovirus status with high specificity and sensitivity.

Trimming at V came to 4 bases and at J to 3 bases, leaving 0 bases not matched to a gene. This CDR3 contains 14 residues. Germline V CDR1 and CDR2: SNHLY, FYNNEI. This receptor was taken from a man aged 25-45 years in good health and CMV-seropositive. The sequenced sample consisted of PBMCs. V gene TRBV2 combines with J gene TRBJ2-7; 13 bases map to TRBD2. The CDR3 spells CASSGTSGSYEQYF. The DNA for the CDR3 is TGTGCCAGCAGTGGGACTAGCGGGAGCTACGAGCAGTACTTC. Drawing the rest from reference TRBV2 and TRBJ2-7, the complete variable domain is EPEVTQTPSHQVTQMGQEVILRCVPISNHLYFYWYRQILGQKVEFLVSFYNNEISEKSEIFDDQFSVERPDGSNFTLKIRSTKLEDSAMYFCASSGTSGSYEQYFGPGTRLTVT.